Listed below are T cell receptor beta chains from one sample, sequenced in a study of shared clonotypes between healthy human individuals. Sequencing used immunoSEQ multiplex PCR; TCRdb keeps in-frame clones, though not all of them. The sample gives more than 2,000,000 clones, over 90% of which show up once; about 0.41% is in the top ten. What was sequenced was naive CD4+ T cells from PBMCs. These receptor sequences come from a man between 18 and 29 years old in good health. Some clones in this sample may be carry-over from other donors' samples. CDR3s include the opening cysteine and the closing phenylalanine or tryptophan. The D gene is left open where the match is weak. Only some rows state a clone size, as once, few, many or a class for expanded clones.

cdr3_aa | cdr3_nt | j_call | clone_size | v_call | d_call
CASSSRDRGVGNTIYF | TGTGCCAGCAGCTCTCGCGACAGGGGCGTTGGAAACACCATATATTTT | TRBJ1-3 | . | TRBV28 | TRBD1
CATSRDLGTIYEQYF | TGTGCCACCAGCAGAGATCTGGGCACAATATACGAGCAGTACTTC | TRBJ2-7 | . | TRBV15 | .
CASREQGPSGNTIYF | TGTGCCAGCAGGGAACAGGGTCCCTCTGGAAACACCATATATTTT | TRBJ1-3 | . | TRBV2 | .
CASSFTAGQSTDTQYF | TGCGCCAGCAGCTTCACGGCGGGACAGAGCACAGATACGCAGTATTTT | TRBJ2-3 | . | TRBV5-1 | .
CASSPRQGARHLSPLAKNIQYF | TGTGCCAGCAGCCCCAGACAGGGGGCGCGCCACCTCTCTCCCCTAGCCAAAAACATTCAGTACTTC | TRBJ2-4 | . | TRBV12-1 | .
CATSSSYLAKNIQYF | TGTGCCACCAGCAGTAGCTACCTAGCCAAAAACATTCAGTACTTC | TRBJ2-4 | . | TRBV15 | .
CASSPIGSTDTQYF | TGTGCCAGCAGCCCCATCGGGAGTACAGATACGCAGTATTTT | TRBJ2-3 | . | TRBV28 | .
CAVPGESADEQFF | TGTGCGGTCCCAGGGGAATCAGCGGATGAGCAGTTCTTC | TRBJ2-1 | . | TRBV30 | .
CASSLTGNIQYF | TGTGCCAGCAGCTTAACGGGAAACATTCAGTACTTC | TRBJ2-4 | . | TRBV7-9 | .
CAWSWGGANQPQHF | TGTGCCTGGAGTTGGGGGGGGGCCAATCAGCCCCAGCATTTT | TRBJ1-5 | . | TRBV30 | .
CASSLQRGSHEQYF | TGTGCCAGCAGCCTACAGCGGGGTAGCCACGAGCAGTACTTC | TRBJ2-7 | once | TRBV2 | TRBD2
CASTRGTGAYEQYF | TGTGCCAGCACCCGAGGGACAGGAGCCTACGAGCAGTACTTC | TRBJ2-7 | . | TRBV28 | TRBD1
CASPSLSTEAFF | TGTGCCAGTCCCTCTTTGTCCACTGAAGCTTTCTTT | TRBJ1-1 | few | TRBV6-1 | .
CASSLASGLGTEAFF | TGTGCCAGCAGCTTAGCATCAGGGCTGGGCACTGAAGCTTTCTTT | TRBJ1-1 | . | TRBV7-2 | .
CSLQRIYRNRGRETQYF | TGCAGCTTACAAAGAATTTACCGGAACAGGGGGCGGGAGACCCAGTACTTC | TRBJ2-5 | . | TRBV29-1 | TRBD1
CASSEDGTGKADTQYF | TGTGCCAGCAGTGAAGATGGGACAGGAAAGGCAGATACGCAGTATTTT | TRBJ2-3 | . | TRBV6-1 | TRBD1
CAIRDGSSYNEQFF | TGTGCCATCCGGGACGGGAGCTCCTACAATGAGCAGTTCTTC | TRBJ2-1 | . | TRBV10-3 | .
CAISGGQGTPGNTIYF | TGTGCCATCAGTGGTGGTCAGGGGACGCCTGGAAACACCATATATTTT | TRBJ1-3 | . | TRBV10-3 | .
CASSLTTGDLRYNEQFF | TGTGCCAGCAGCCTAACTACAGGGGACCTCCGCTACAATGAGCAGTTCTTC | TRBJ2-1 | . | TRBV11-2 | TRBD1
CASAAGRVVDTQYF | TGTGCCAGCGCGGCAGGGAGGGTTGTAGATACGCAGTATTTT | TRBJ2-3 | once | TRBV5-4 | TRBD2
CASSLVQGRVETQYF | TGCGCCAGCAGCTTGGTACAGGGTAGGGTGGAGACCCAGTACTTC | TRBJ2-5 | . | TRBV5-1 | .
CASSGWDRGTEAFF | TGTGCCAGCAGTGGTTGGGACAGGGGAACTGAAGCTTTCTTT | TRBJ1-1 | once | TRBV2 | TRBD1
CASSLGAIRSGANVLTF | TGTGCCAGCAGCTTGGGGGCGATCCGCTCTGGGGCCAACGTCCTGACTTTC | TRBJ2-6 | . | TRBV5-4 | .
CATSRGGTGVLAGELFF | TGTGCCACCAGCAGAGGGGGAACCGGGGTTCTGGCCGGGGAGCTGTTTTTT | TRBJ2-2 | . | TRBV15 | .
CASSLTGSGTQYF | TGTGCCAGCAGCTTAACCGGTTCTGGGACCCAGTACTTC | TRBJ2-5 | . | TRBV7-3 | .
CASSLSTGRRSQETQYF | TGTGCCAGCAGTTTATCGACTGGACGCCGTTCCCAAGAGACCCAGTACTTC | TRBJ2-5 | once | TRBV28 | .
CASRRADSNTEAFF | TGTGCCAGCAGGCGGGCGGACTCGAACACTGAAGCTTTCTTT | TRBJ1-1 | . | TRBV6-5 | .
CAWGGDEQYF | TGTGCCTGGGGTGGCGACGAGCAGTACTTC | TRBJ2-7 | . | TRBV30 | .
CASSSPGVPETQYF | TGTGCCAGCAGCTCTCCGGGAGTACCGGAGACCCAGTACTTC | TRBJ2-5 | once | TRBV5-6 | .
CASSSPNETGGEVYGYTF | TGCGCCAGCAGCTCCCCCAATGAGACAGGGGGCGAGGTCTATGGCTACACCTTC | TRBJ1-2 | . | TRBV5-1 | TRBD1
CASSPRGDASIYGYTF | TGCGCCAGCAGCCCCCGGGGGGATGCTAGCATCTATGGCTACACCTTC | TRBJ1-2 | . | TRBV5-1 | .
CASSGTGLNEQYF | TGTGCCAGTAGCGGGACAGGGTTGAACGAGCAGTACTTC | TRBJ2-7 | once | TRBV19 | TRBD1
CASSQDGQTTDTQYF | TGTGCCAGCAGCCAAGATGGCCAGACCACAGATACGCAGTATTTT | TRBJ2-3 | . | TRBV4-2 | .
CASIDRGQETQYF | TGTGCCAGCATAGACAGGGGGCAAGAGACCCAGTACTTC | TRBJ2-5 | . | TRBV28 | TRBD1
CASSVAGLGEQFF | TGTGCCAGCAGCGTAGCGGGGTTGGGTGAGCAGTTCTTC | TRBJ2-1 | . | TRBV11-2 | TRBD2
CASSFGQGGTEAFF | TGTGCCAGCAGCTTCGGACAGGGGGGCACTGAAGCTTTCTTT | TRBJ1-1 | once | TRBV5-5 | TRBD1
CAWGTGGPTGELFF | TGTGCCTGGGGGACAGGGGGCCCCACCGGGGAGCTGTTTTTT | TRBJ2-2 | . | TRBV30 | TRBD1
CASSLDRAVRTGELFF | TGCGCCAGCAGCTTAGACAGGGCGGTTAGGACCGGGGAGCTGTTTTTT | TRBJ2-2 | . | TRBV5-1 | TRBD1
CASRGQGVPHHNEQFF | TGTGCCAGCAGGGGACAGGGGGTCCCACACCACAATGAGCAGTTCTTC | TRBJ2-1 | . | TRBV25-1 | TRBD1
CASRPLDYEQYF | TGTGCCAGCCGTCCACTAGACTACGAGCAGTACTTC | TRBJ2-7 | . | TRBV2 | .
CASSQGTVGTGELFF | TGTGCCAGCTCACAGGGGACAGTTGGCACCGGGGAGCTGTTTTTT | TRBJ2-2 | . | TRBV18 | TRBD1
CSWGQGLGDTQYF | TGCAGCTGGGGACAGGGTCTGGGGGATACGCAGTATTTT | TRBJ2-3 | . | TRBV29-1 | TRBD1
CASSLWQDNEKLFF | TGTGCCAGCAGCTTATGGCAGGATAATGAAAAACTGTTTTTT | TRBJ1-4 | . | TRBV7-9 | .
CASSIGLGVDSDTQYF | TGTGCCAGTAGTATCGGGCTAGGTGTGGATTCAGATACGCAGTATTTT | TRBJ2-3 | . | TRBV19 | .
CASSKKIRLLSSYNEQFF | TGTGCCAGCAGCAAAAAGATTCGGCTCTTAAGCTCCTACAATGAGCAGTTCTTC | TRBJ2-1 | . | TRBV21-1 | .
CASDSGQSSEQFF | TGCGCCAGCGACTCGGGACAGAGTAGTGAGCAGTTCTTC | TRBJ2-1 | . | TRBV5-1 | TRBD1
CASSLGGDLSSYEQYF | TGTGCCAGCAGCTTAGGCGGGGACCTAAGCTCCTACGAGCAGTACTTC | TRBJ2-7 | . | TRBV7-2 | .
CASSPPLWGNNEQFF | TGTGCCAGCAGTCCGCCACTTTGGGGAAACAATGAGCAGTTCTTC | TRBJ2-1 | . | TRBV28 | .
CASSLPGTGFGYEQYF | TGTGCCAGCAGTTTACCCGGGACAGGGTTTGGCTACGAGCAGTACTTC | TRBJ2-7 | . | TRBV28 | TRBD1